These T cell receptor beta chains were read from a single sample in a study of blood T cell repertoires in COVID-19. Data came from immunoSEQ multiplex PCR; TCRdb stores just in-frame clones and leaves some out. The table includes roughly 40,000 clones, 88% detected once. Sequenced sample: peripheral blood. These receptors came from a human donor in a cohort sampled during active COVID-19. Each CDR3 is given with its conserved first and last residue. Fields, in order: clone size, D gene, J gene, V gene, CDR3 DNA, CDR3 protein. The D gene is left open where the match is weak. Size values are once, few and many counts, or a class for expanded clones, and some rows have none.

>NA|TRBD1|TRBJ1-2|TRBV6-2/TRBV6-3
TGTGCCAGCAGTCACGGCGGGGGACAGGGTTTCGGCTACACCTTC
CASSHGGGQGFGYTF
>NA|NA|TRBJ1-5|TRBV10-3
TGTGCCATCAATTGGGACACCAATCAGCCCCAGCATTTT
CAINWDTNQPQHF
>NA|TRBD1|TRBJ2-5|TRBV5-1
TGCGCCAGCAGCTCACAGGGGCTCGGAGAGACCCAGTACTTC
CASSSQGLGETQYF
>NA|TRBD1|TRBJ2-7|TRBV9
TGTGCCAGCAGCATAGGGGACAGACTCGGCGAGCAGTACTTC
CASSIGDRLGEQYF
>many|NA|TRBJ1-1|TRBV27
TGTGCCAGCAGTTTGGCGACAGGCCCGAACACTGAAGCTTTCTTT
CASSLATGPNTEAFF
>NA|TRBD1|TRBJ2-1|TRBV7-9
TGTGCCAGCCGGTCGGGGATGCAGGGGGCTTACAATGAGCAGTTCTTC
CASRSGMQGAYNEQFF
>few|TRBD1|TRBJ1-2|TRBV30
TGTGCCTGGAGATCGCCGACAGGGGCTCACTATGGCTACACCTTC
CAWRSPTGAHYGYTF
>once|TRBD2|TRBJ2-3|TRBV2
TGTGCCAGCAGGATTAGCGGGAGCGCAGATACGCAGTATTTT
CASRISGSADTQYF
>once|TRBD1|TRBJ1-1|TRBV3-1/TRBV3-2
TGTGCCAGCAGCCAAAACAGGGGCAACACTGAAGCTTTCTTT
CASSQNRGNTEAFF
>NA|NA|TRBJ2-2|TRBV28
TGTGCCAGCAGTCCTCCGGTTCGGGGCGGGGAGCTGTTTTTT
CASSPPVRGGELFF
>NA|TRBD1|TRBJ2-3|TRBV10-2
TGCGCCAGCAGTGACAAAGACAGGGACAACACAGATACGCAGTATTTT
CASSDKDRDNTDTQYF
>NA|NA|TRBJ1-5|TRBV4-2
TGTGCCAGCAGCCAAGAAAACAGCGACTATAGCAATCAGCCCCAGCATTTT
CASSQENSDYSNQPQHF
>NA|NA|TRBJ2-1|TRBV29-1
TGCAGCGTTGAAGATCATGCGGGACCCATAAAACAGCAGTTCTTC
CSVEDHAGPIKQQFF
>NA|TRBD1|TRBJ2-2|TRBV2
TGTGCCAGCAGTGTTACAGGGGGCGGTAACGGGGAGCTGTTTTTT
CASSVTGGGNGELFF
>NA|NA|TRBJ2-2|TRBV3-1/TRBV3-2
TGTGCCAGCGCCTACCCTTACAGATTCACCGGGGAGCTGTTTTTT
CASAYPYRFTGELFF
>NA|TRBD2|TRBJ2-1|TRBV6-6
TGTGCCAGCAGTTACACCGGTAGCGGGAGGGCCTATGAGCAGTTCTTC
CASSYTGSGRAYEQFF
>NA|NA|TRBJ1-4|TRBV19
TGTGCCAGTAGCCCCGGGACTGCCATCGATGAAAAACTGTTTTTT
CASSPGTAIDEKLFF
>NA|TRBD2|TRBJ2-3|TRBV28
TGTGCCAGCAGCCTAATAGCACTAGCGGGAGCTACGCAGTATTTT
CASSLIALAGATQYF
>NA|NA|TRBJ1-3|TRBV4-1
TGCGCCAGCAGCCAAGTGGGAGGAGGTGGAAACACCATATATTTT
CASSQVGGGGNTIYF
>NA|TRBD1|TRBJ1-2|TRBV9
TGTGCCAGCAGCGTAGGACAGGGAAGAGTAGGGTATGGCTACACCTTC
CASSVGQGRVGYGYTF
>NA|TRBD1|TRBJ1-2|TRBV20-1
TGCAGTGCTAGTGGACAGGGGCGCTCCTATGGCTACACCTTC
CSASGQGRSYGYTF
>NA|NA|TRBJ1-3|TRBV6-2/TRBV6-3
TGTGCCAGCAGTGGAACAGGTTACTCTGGAAACACCATATATTTT
CASSGTGYSGNTIYF
>NA|TRBD1|TRBJ2-7|TRBV2
TGTGCCAGCAGCTCGGGACAGGGGGAGACTCTCGAGCAGTACTTC
CASSSGQGETLEQYF
>NA|TRBD1|TRBJ2-7|TRBV6-5
TGTGCCAGCAGTCCGGGACAGAAGGACGAGCAGTACTTC
CASSPGQKDEQYF
>NA|NA|TRBJ1-2|TRBV5-1
TGCGCCAGCAGCTTAGGAACGGGGGACGGCTACACCTTC
CASSLGTGDGYTF
>NA|NA|TRBJ1-5|TRBV9
TGTGCCAGCAGCGTAAGCTGGGGAGGAGATCAGCCCCAGCATTTT
CASSVSWGGDQPQHF
>NA|TRBD1|TRBJ1-5|TRBV19
TGTGCCAGTAGTAATCCAGGGGGCAAGGGTCAGCCCCAGCATTTT
CASSNPGGKGQPQHF
>NA|NA|TRBJ2-1|TRBV4-3
TGCGCCAGCAGCCGCCGAGGTTACGATTTCGATGAGCAGTTCTTC
CASSRRGYDFDEQFF
>NA|TRBD1|TRBJ1-1|TRBV29-1
TGCAGCGTTGACCCGGACAGGGATCAGACTGAAGCTTTCTTT
CSVDPDRDQTEAFF
>once|TRBD2|TRBJ2-3|TRBV29-1
TGCAGCGTCACCCCGGGAGGGGGACGTTTAGGGGATACGCAGTATTTT
CSVTPGGGRLGDTQYF
>NA|TRBD1|TRBJ2-2|TRBV10-1
TGCGCCAGCAGTGAATGGGGGACAGAAAACACCGGGGAGCTGTTTTTT
CASSEWGTENTGELFF
>NA|NA|TRBJ1-3|TRBV18
TGTGCCAGCTCATCTACCCCCTCTGGAAACACCATATATTTT
CASSSTPSGNTIYF
>NA|NA|TRBJ1-5|TRBV6-6
TGTGCCAGCAGTTACTCCAGGGTCGGTCAGCCCCAGCATTTT
CASSYSRVGQPQHF
>NA|TRBD1|TRBJ1-2|TRBV3-1/TRBV3-2
TGTGCCAGCAGCCAACGACAGGGGGCGTCCTGGCGCGGCTACACCTTC
CASSQRQGASWRGYTF
>few|TRBD1|TRBJ1-6|TRBV6-5
TGTGCCAGCAGTTTTGGACAGGCTTATAATTCACCCCTCCACTTT
CASSFGQAYNSPLHF
>NA|NA|TRBJ2-3|TRBV7-9
TGTGCCAGCAGCTCCGGGATATTATCTTCTACGCAGTATTTT
CASSSGILSSTQYF
>NA|NA|TRBJ2-2|TRBV4-2
TGTGCCAGCAGCCTACTGCCGGGACTCCTAAACACCGGGGAGCTGTTTTTT
CASSLLPGLLNTGELFF
>NA|NA|TRBJ2-1|TRBV7-2
TGTGCCAGCAGCTTCCCTTGGGCGGGGCCGGATAATGAGCAGTTCTTC
CASSFPWAGPDNEQFF
>NA|NA|TRBJ2-4|TRBV7-2
TGTGCCAGCAGCGAGAGGCCGGGAGAGAAAAACATTCAGTACTTC
CASSERPGEKNIQYF
>NA|TRBD1|TRBJ2-1|TRBV28
TGTGCCAGCATATACACGGCGGGGACAGGGGAGCTAATAAGCTCCTACAATGAGCAGTTCTTC
CASIYTAGTGELISSYNEQFF
>NA|TRBD2|TRBJ2-5|TRBV5-8
TGTGCCGGATATAGCGGGAGTCGTTTTATAGAGACCCAGTACTTC
CAGYSGSRFIETQYF
>NA|TRBD2|TRBJ2-5|TRBV4-2
TGTGCCAGCAGCCAAGCGACCCGGACTAGCCCAGGAGAGACCCAGTACTTC
CASSQATRTSPGETQYF
>NA|TRBD1|TRBJ1-1|TRBV5-4
TGTGCCAGCAGCTCTCCCCTTCCGGGACAGGGGTTGAACACTGAAGCTTTCTTT
CASSSPLPGQGLNTEAFF
>NA|TRBD1|TRBJ2-3|TRBV3-1/TRBV3-2
TGTGCCAGCAGCCAAGGACAGGGGTTGGCAGATACGCAGTATTTT
CASSQGQGLADTQYF
>few|NA|TRBJ1-1|TRBV6-5
TGTGCCAGCAGTCAACCCGACAGTATAACTGAAGCTTTCTTT
CASSQPDSITEAFF
>NA|TRBD1|TRBJ2-4|TRBV28
TGTGCCAGCAGTTTATGGGGACAGGGGATAACCAAAAACATTCAGTACTTC
CASSLWGQGITKNIQYF
>NA|NA|TRBJ2-3|TRBV7-6
TGTGCCAGCAGCTTAGCGCTAGGACCTAATAGCGGAACCACAGATACGCAGTATTTT
CASSLALGPNSGTTDTQYF
>NA|NA|TRBJ2-5|TRBV7-9
TGTGCCAGCAGTTACCCCCTCGGGGAGACCCAGTACTTC
CASSYPLGETQYF
>NA|NA|TRBJ1-1|TRBV18
TGTGCCAGCTCTTACAGTAATGAAGCTTTCTTT
CASSYSNEAFF
>once|NA|TRBJ1-6|TRBV9
TGTGCCAGCAGCGTAGGGACAGATAATAATTCACCCCTCCACTTT
CASSVGTDNNSPLHF
>NA|TRBD1|TRBJ2-6|TRBV28
TGTGCCAGCAGTGGGACAGGTGGGGCCAACGTCCTGACTTTC
CASSGTGGANVLTF
>NA|NA|TRBJ1-4|TRBV2
TGTGCCAGCAGTGAATTCTTCGAGTTTAATGAAAAACTGTTTTTT
CASSEFFEFNEKLFF
>NA|NA|TRBJ2-1|TRBV6-5
TGTGCCAGCAGTTCTAGCGACTCCTACAATGAGCAGTTCTTC
CASSSSDSYNEQFF
>NA|NA|TRBJ1-1|TRBV11-2
TGTGCCAGCAGCCTCTGGGGGGGGCGCCGCACTGAAGCTTTCTTT
CASSLWGGRRTEAFF
>NA|NA|TRBJ2-3|TRBV15
TGTGCCACCAGACAGGGAAACACAGATACGCAGTATTTT
CATRQGNTDTQYF